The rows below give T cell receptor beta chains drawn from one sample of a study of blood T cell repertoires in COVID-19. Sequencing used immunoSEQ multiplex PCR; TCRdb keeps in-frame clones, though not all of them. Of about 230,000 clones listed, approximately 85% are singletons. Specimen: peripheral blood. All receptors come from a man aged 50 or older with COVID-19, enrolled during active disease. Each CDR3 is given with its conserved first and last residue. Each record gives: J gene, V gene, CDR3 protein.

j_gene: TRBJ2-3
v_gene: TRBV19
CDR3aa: CASRGLGTDTQYF

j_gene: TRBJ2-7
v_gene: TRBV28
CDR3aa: CASSSPAGGFIF

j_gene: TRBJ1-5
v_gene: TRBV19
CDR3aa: CASSPDRGRLPQHF

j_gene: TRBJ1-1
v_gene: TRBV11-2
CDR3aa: CASSRDRAAEAFF

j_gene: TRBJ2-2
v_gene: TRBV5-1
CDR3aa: CASSTLGQGAGGELFF

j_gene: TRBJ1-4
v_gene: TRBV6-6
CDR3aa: CASSQTGGSNEKLFF

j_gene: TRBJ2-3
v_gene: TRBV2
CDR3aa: CATLPTGPDTQYF

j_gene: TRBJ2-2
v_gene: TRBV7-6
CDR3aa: CASSWTSGGARTGELFF

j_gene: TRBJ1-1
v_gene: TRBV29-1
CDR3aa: CSVPTRGGNTEAFF

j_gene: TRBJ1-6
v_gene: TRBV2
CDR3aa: CASRGGGNNSPLHF

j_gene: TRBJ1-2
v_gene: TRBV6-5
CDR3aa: CASSYSLGGAGGYTF

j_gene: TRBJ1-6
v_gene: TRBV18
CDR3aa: CASSLQGASSYNSPLHF

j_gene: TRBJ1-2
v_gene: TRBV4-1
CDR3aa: CASSQEGNRQGSLYGYTF

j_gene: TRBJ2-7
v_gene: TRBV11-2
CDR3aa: CASSLGTSGGRAYEQYF